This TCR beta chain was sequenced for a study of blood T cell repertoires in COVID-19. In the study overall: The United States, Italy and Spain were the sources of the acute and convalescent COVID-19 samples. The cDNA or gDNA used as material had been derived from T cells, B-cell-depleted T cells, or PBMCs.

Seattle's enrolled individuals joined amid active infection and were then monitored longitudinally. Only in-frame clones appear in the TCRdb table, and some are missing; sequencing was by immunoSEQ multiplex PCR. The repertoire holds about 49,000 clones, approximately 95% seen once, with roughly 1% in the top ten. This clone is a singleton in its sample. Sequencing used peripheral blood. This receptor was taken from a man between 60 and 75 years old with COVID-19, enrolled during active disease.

The DNA of the CDR3 is TGTGCCAGCTCACCAGGCCGGGGATACACTGAAGCTTTCTTT. This encodes CASSPGRGYTEAFF. The rearrangement joins TRBV18 to TRBJ1-1; unclear D gene. V dropped 2 bases and J dropped 3 bases, with 10 bases sitting between them. The CDR3 sequence is 14 residues long. Germline V gene sequence: CDR1 KGHSH, CDR2 LQKENI.